These T cell receptor beta chains were read from a single sample in a study of T cell responses to AZD1222 COVID-19 vaccine. The repertoire was sequenced with immunoSEQ multiplex PCR; TCRdb's copy has only in-frame clones and lacks some. The sample shows 95,000 to 110,000 clones, 87% of them seen only once. Material: peripheral blood, obtained 28 days after the second AZD1222 dose. Receptors were obtained from an adult who received the AZD1222 COVID-19 vaccine. Both conserved end residues are part of each CDR3. The order of the fields is D gene, clone size, V gene, J gene, CDR3 DNA, CDR3 protein. D genes are given only for firm matches. Rows may omit the clone size; those that give it use once, few, many or a size class.

>NA|NA|TRBV5-1|TRBJ2-7
TGCGCCAGCAGCTTCACGGACAGAACCTACGAGCAGTACTTC
CASSFTDRTYEQYF
>NA|NA|TRBV4-3|TRBJ1-6
TGCGCCAGCAGCCAAGATCTTGGACAGATTAATTCACCCCTCCACTTT
CASSQDLGQINSPLHF
>NA|NA|TRBV28|TRBJ1-2
TGTGCCAGCAGCGTGTTCATGTCCGAGAGGGGCTACACCTTC
CASSVFMSERGYTF
>TRBD1|NA|TRBV28|TRBJ2-7
TGTGCCAGCAGTTTAGCAAGTTGGACAGGGGTTTTCGAGCAGTACTTC
CASSLASWTGVFEQYF
>NA|NA|TRBV19|TRBJ1-5
TGTGCCAGTAGTACCCCCCGCGGCGCCAGCAATCAGCCCCAGCATTTT
CASSTPRGASNQPQHF
>TRBD1|NA|TRBV7-9|TRBJ1-1
TGTGCCAGCAGCCCGCGGACAGGGGTGGCCACTGAAGCTTTCTTT
CASSPRTGVATEAFF
>NA|NA|TRBV24-1|TRBJ2-3
TGTGCCACCAGTGATCACGAAACGGGGGCAGATACGCAGTATTTT
CATSDHETGADTQYF
>NA|NA|TRBV5-6|TRBJ2-7
TGTGCCAGCAGCCGCACCTCCTACGAGCAGTACTTC
CASSRTSYEQYF
>TRBD1|NA|TRBV28|TRBJ2-7
TGTGCCAGCAGTTTACTCTCTCTGGGGACAGGGAGCTCCTACGAGCAGTACTTC
CASSLLSLGTGSSYEQYF
>TRBD1|NA|TRBV4-2|TRBJ2-1
TGTGCCAGCAGCGAAGAGGGGGCGGGTGGGAATGAGCAGTTCTTC
CASSEEGAGGNEQFF
>TRBD1|NA|TRBV12-3/TRBV12-4|TRBJ1-1
TGTGCCAGCAGTTCGGGACAGGGGGCGAGGTCTTTCTTT
CASSSGQGARSFF
>NA|NA|TRBV9|TRBJ2-3
TGTGCCAGCAGCCCTCGGGGGAGCACAGATACGCAGTATTTT
CASSPRGSTDTQYF
>NA|NA|TRBV5-1|TRBJ2-2
TGCGCCAGCAGCTACTCCTGGGACACCAACACCGGGGAGCTGTTTTTT
CASSYSWDTNTGELFF
>TRBD1|NA|TRBV5-1|TRBJ2-1
TGCGCCAGCAGCTGGGGTGCAGGGGGTGGGGATGAGCAGTTCTTC
CASSWGAGGGDEQFF
>TRBD1|NA|TRBV9|TRBJ2-7
TGTGCCAGCAGCGTAGGGGGACAGGGGGTTTACGAGCAGTACTTC
CASSVGGQGVYEQYF
>TRBD1|NA|TRBV6-6|TRBJ2-2
TGTGCCAGCAGGCGGGGACAGGGGGCCCGGACCGGGGAGCTGTTTTTT
CASRRGQGARTGELFF
>TRBD1|NA|TRBV28|TRBJ2-7
TGTGCCAGCAGCGATCCTCAGGACAGGGGAACCTACGAGCAGTACTTC
CASSDPQDRGTYEQYF
>NA|NA|TRBV11-3|TRBJ2-1
TGTGCCAGCAGCTTAGGTAGCGTTCTCCGCTACAATGAGCAGTTCTTC
CASSLGSVLRYNEQFF
>NA|NA|TRBV7-9|TRBJ1-4
TGTGCCAGCACCCCGTTGGGGGGCGGCCGTGAAAAACTGTTTTTT
CASTPLGGGREKLFF
>TRBD1|NA|TRBV29-1|TRBJ1-1
TGCAGCGCCACGGGACAGGGGGTTGAAGCTTTCTTT
CSATGQGVEAFF
>TRBD1|NA|TRBV5-1|TRBJ2-6
TGCGCCACCATCCGGGACAGGGTACACTCTGGGGCCAACGTCCTGACTTTC
CATIRDRVHSGANVLTF
>NA|once|TRBV11-2|TRBJ1-1
TGTGCCAGCAGCTTAGTTTACGGGTCGAACACTGAAGCTTTCTTT
CASSLVYGSNTEAFF
>NA|NA|TRBV19|TRBJ2-3
TGTGCCACCTCTCTTTCCACAGATACGCAGTATTTT
CATSLSTDTQYF
>TRBD1|NA|TRBV28|TRBJ1-5
TGTGCCAGCAGTCCAGGACAGGGGGATCAGCCCCAGCATTTT
CASSPGQGDQPQHF
>NA|NA|TRBV19|TRBJ1-5
TGTGCCAGTAGTGATTCCCTGGGGAGGCCCCAGCATTTT
CASSDSLGRPQHF
>NA|NA|TRBV10-3|TRBJ2-5
TGTGCCATCAGTGGGAACTTTCAGGACAGACAGACCCAGTACTTC
CAISGNFQDRQTQYF
>NA|NA|TRBV20-1|TRBJ2-7
TGCAGTGCTAGCGACTCCTACGAGCAGTACTTC
CSASDSYEQYF
>NA|once|TRBV15|TRBJ2-7
TGTGCCACCAGCAGAGGCACCGACTACGAGCAGTACTTC
CATSRGTDYEQYF
>NA|NA|TRBV7-8|TRBJ2-3
TGTGCCAGCAGCTTCTTTGGGGGGTCAGATACGCAGTATTTT
CASSFFGGSDTQYF
>NA|NA|TRBV3-1/TRBV3-2|TRBJ2-2
TGTGCCAGCAGCCATATCAGAGTAATCGGGGAGCTGTTTTTT
CASSHIRVIGELFF
>TRBD1|NA|TRBV14|TRBJ1-4
TGTGCCAGCAGCCAAGATGGGGTGGGACAGCGAGGGGAAAAACTGTTTTTT
CASSQDGVGQRGEKLFF
>NA|NA|TRBV5-6|TRBJ2-7
TGTGCCAGCAGCTCCTCAGGGGGGAGCTACGAGCAGTACTTC
CASSSSGGSYEQYF
>NA|NA|TRBV24-1|TRBJ1-5
TGTGCCACCAGTGCGGGTTTTGGACAGCCCCAGCATTTT
CATSAGFGQPQHF
>NA|NA|TRBV18|TRBJ2-7
TGTGCCAGCTCACCCGGGAGCGGCCGGACCTACGAGCAGTACTTC
CASSPGSGRTYEQYF
>TRBD1|NA|TRBV28|TRBJ2-7
TGTGCCAGCACCCCGGCCGGGGACAGGGACTACGAGCAGTACTTC
CASTPAGDRDYEQYF
>NA|once|TRBV29-1|TRBJ1-2
TGCAGCGTTGGGGAGATTGGCTATGGCTACACCTTC
CSVGEIGYGYTF
>NA|NA|TRBV3-1/TRBV3-2|TRBJ1-4
TGTGCCAGCAGCCAAGCCCTTTGGGGACCGGGGGAAAAACTGTTTTTT
CASSQALWGPGEKLFF
>NA|NA|TRBV3-1/TRBV3-2|TRBJ2-7
TGTGCCAGCAGCCAACAAGACGCCGAGCAGTACTTC
CASSQQDAEQYF
>NA|few|TRBV30|TRBJ1-2
TGTGCCTGGAATAGCCCCCGGGGCCGAACTCGCTATGGCTACACCTTC
CAWNSPRGRTRYGYTF
>NA|NA|TRBV27|TRBJ2-7
TGTGCCTCCGGGGGCAGGGCGGGATACGAGCAGTACTTC
CASGGRAGYEQYF
>NA|NA|TRBV5-4|TRBJ2-1
TGTGCCAGCCGCCCGGGGGGCGCGACTTCCTACAATGAGCAGTTCTTC
CASRPGGATSYNEQFF
>NA|NA|TRBV4-2|TRBJ1-2
TGTGCCAGCAGCCAAGACCAGCAGGACCCCTCCGGCTACGGTGGCTACACCTTC
CASSQDQQDPSGYGGYTF
>NA|NA|TRBV12-5|TRBJ2-2
TGTGCTAGTGGTTTGGTACTGAAGGGAATCGGGGAGCTGTTTTTT
CASGLVLKGIGELFF
>NA|NA|TRBV19|TRBJ2-1
TGTGCCAGTCGACCTGAGGGATTTAGGGGTTCCGATGAGCAGTTCTTC
CASRPEGFRGSDEQFF
>NA|NA|TRBV5-4|TRBJ2-3
TGTGCCAGCAGCTTGATACTCACAGATACGCAGTATTTT
CASSLILTDTQYF